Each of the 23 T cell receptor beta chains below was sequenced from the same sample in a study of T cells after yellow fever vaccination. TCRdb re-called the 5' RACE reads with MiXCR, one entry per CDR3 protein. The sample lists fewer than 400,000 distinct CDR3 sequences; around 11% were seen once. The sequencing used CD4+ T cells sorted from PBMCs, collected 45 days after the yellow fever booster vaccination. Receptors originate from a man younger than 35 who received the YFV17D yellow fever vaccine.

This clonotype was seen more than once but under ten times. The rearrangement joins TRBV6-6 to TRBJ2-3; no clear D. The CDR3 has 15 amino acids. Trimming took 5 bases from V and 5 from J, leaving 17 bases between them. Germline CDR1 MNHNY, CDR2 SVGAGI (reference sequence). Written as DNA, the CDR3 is TGTGCCAGCAGTCCCCTCTCCAGCCTCGGAGATACGCAGTATTTT. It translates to CASSPLSSLGDTQYF.

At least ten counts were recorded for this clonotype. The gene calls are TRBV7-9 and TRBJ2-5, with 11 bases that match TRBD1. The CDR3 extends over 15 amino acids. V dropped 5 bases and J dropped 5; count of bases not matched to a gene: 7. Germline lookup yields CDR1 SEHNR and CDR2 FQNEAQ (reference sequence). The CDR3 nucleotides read TGTGCCAGCAGCACCGGGACAGGGGGGGCTGAGACCCAGTACTTC. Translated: CASSTGTGGAETQYF.

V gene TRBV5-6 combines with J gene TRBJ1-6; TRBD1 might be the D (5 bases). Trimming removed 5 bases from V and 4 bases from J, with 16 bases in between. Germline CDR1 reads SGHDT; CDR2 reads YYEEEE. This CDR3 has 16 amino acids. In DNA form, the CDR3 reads TGTGCCAGCAGGGGCCGGGGGGAGTTTTATAATTCACCCCTCCACTTT. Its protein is CASRGRGEFYNSPLHF.

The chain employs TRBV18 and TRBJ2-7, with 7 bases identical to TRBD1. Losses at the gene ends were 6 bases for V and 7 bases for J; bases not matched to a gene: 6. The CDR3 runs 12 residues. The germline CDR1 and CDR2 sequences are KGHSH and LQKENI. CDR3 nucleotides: TGTGCCAGCTCCCTGACAGGGATAGAGCAGTACGTC. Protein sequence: CASSLTGIEQYV.

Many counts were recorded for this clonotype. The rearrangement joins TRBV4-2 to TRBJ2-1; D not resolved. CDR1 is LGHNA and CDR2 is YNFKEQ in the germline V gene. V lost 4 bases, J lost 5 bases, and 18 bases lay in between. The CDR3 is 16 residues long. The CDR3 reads CASSPPSQMADNEQFF. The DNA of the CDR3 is TGTGCCAGCAGCCCGCCGAGTCAGATGGCAGACAATGAGCAGTTCTTC.

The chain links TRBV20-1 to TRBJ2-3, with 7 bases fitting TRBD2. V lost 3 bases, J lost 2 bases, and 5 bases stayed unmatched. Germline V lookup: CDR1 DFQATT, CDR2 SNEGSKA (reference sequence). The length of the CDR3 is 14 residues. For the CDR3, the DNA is TGCAGTGCTAGGAAAGCGGGGAACACAGATACGCAGTATTTT. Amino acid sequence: CSARKAGNTDTQYF.

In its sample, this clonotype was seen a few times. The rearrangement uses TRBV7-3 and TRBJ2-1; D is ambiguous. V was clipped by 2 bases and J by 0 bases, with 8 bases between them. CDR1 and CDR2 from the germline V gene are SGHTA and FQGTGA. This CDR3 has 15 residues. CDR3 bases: TGTGCCAGCAGCTTATGGGTGAGCTCCTACAATGAGCAGTTCTTC. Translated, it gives CASSLWVSSYNEQFF.

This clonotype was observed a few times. This chain's CDR3 is CASSVGPKTGLYNEQFF. The DNA of the CDR3 is TGTGCCAGCAGCGTAGGCCCCAAGACAGGGCTATACAATGAGCAGTTCTTC. This chain connects TRBV9 to TRBJ2-1, with 7 bases aligning to TRBD1. Germline trimming cut 0 bases from V and 4 bases from J; bases unmatched to any gene: 10. Germline CDR1 is SGDLS and CDR2 is YYNGEE. CDR3 length: 17 amino acids.

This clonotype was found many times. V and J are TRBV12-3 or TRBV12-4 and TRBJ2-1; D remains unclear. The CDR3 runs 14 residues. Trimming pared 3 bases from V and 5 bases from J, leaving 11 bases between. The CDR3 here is CASSFLALNNEQFF. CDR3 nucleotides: TGTGCCAGCAGTTTCCTGGCCCTAAACAATGAGCAGTTCTTC.

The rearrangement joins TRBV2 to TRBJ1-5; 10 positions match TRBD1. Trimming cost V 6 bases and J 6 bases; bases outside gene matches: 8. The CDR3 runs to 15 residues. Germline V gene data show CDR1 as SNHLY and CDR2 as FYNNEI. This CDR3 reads CASRTGTGVTQPQHF. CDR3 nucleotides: TGTGCCAGCAGAACCGGGACAGGGGTTACTCAGCCCCAGCATTTT.

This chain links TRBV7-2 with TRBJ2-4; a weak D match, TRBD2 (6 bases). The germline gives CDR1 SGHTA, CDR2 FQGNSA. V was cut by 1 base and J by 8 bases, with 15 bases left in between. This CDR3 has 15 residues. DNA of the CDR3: TGTGCCAGCAGCTTAGTAGGAGGGCGAGACGACATTCAGTACTTC. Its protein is CASSLVGGRDDIQYF.

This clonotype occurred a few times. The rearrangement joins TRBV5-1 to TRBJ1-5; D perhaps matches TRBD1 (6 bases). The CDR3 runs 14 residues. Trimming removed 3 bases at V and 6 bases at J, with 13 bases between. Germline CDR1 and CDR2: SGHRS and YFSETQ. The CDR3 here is CASSYLGGGQPQHF. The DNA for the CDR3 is TGCGCCAGCAGCTACCTGGGGGGCGGTCAGCCCCAGCATTTT. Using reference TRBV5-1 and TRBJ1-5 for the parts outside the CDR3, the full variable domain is KAGVTQTPRYLIKTRGQQVTLSCSPISGHRSVSWYQQTPGQGLQFLFEYFSETQRNKGNFPGRFSGRQFSNSRSEMNVSTLELGDSALYLCASSYLGGGQPQHFGDGTRLSIL.

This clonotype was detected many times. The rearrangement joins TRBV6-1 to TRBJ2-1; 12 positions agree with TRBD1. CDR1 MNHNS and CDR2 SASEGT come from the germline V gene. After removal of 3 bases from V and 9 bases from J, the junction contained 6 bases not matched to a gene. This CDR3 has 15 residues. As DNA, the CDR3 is TGTGCCAGCAGTGACCCGGGACAGGGGGCGATTGAGCAGTTCTTC. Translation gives CASSDPGQGAIEQFF.

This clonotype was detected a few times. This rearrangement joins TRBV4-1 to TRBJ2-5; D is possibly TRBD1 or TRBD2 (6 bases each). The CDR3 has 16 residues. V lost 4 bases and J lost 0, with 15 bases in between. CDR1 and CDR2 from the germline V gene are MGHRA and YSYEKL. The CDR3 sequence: CASSRGAGEYQETQYF. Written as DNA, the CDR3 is TGCGCCAGCAGCCGGGGGGCAGGGGAGTACCAAGAGACCCAGTACTTC.

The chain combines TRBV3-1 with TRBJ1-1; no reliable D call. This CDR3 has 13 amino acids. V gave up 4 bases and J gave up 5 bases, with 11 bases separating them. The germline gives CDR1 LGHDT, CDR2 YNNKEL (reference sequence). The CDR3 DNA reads TGTGCCAGCAGCCCCGCCCTGAGGACTGAAGCTTTCTTT. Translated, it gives CASSPALRTEAFF.

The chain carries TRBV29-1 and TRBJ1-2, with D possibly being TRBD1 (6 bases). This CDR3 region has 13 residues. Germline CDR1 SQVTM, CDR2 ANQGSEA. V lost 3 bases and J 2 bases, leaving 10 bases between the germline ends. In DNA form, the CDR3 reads TGCAGCGTTGAGATGGGGGCGAACTATGGCTACACCTTC. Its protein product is CSVEMGANYGYTF. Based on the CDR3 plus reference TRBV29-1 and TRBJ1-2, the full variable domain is SAVISQKPSRDICQRGTSLTIQCQVDSQVTMMFWYRQQPGQSLTLIATANQGSEATYESGFVIDKFPISRPNLTFSTLTVSNMSPEDSSIYLCSVEMGANYGYTFGSGTRLTVV.

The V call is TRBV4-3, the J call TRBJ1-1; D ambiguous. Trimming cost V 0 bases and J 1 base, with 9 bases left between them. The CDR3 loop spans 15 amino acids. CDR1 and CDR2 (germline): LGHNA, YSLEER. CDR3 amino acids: CASSQDRNGNTEAFF. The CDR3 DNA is TGCGCCAGCAGCCAAGATCGGAATGGGAACACTGAAGCTTTCTTT.

CDR3 region: CATDRGGGNQPQHF. The CDR3 DNA follows: TGTGCCACAGACAGGGGCGGTGGCAATCAGCCCCAGCATTTT. The chain combines TRBV6-2 or TRBV6-3 with TRBJ1-5, with 8 bases matching TRBD1. The CDR3 extends over 14 amino acids. Losses at the gene ends were 10 bases for V and 2 bases for J; bases not matched to a gene: 7. Per germline, CDR1 MNHEY and CDR2 SVGEGT.

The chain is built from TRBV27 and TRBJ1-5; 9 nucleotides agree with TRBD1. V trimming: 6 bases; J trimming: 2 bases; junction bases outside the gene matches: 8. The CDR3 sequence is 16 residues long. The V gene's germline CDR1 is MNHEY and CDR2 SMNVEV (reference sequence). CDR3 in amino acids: CASRRTGEYGNQPQHF. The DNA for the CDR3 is TGTGCCAGCAGAAGGACAGGGGAGTACGGCAATCAGCCCCAGCATTTT.

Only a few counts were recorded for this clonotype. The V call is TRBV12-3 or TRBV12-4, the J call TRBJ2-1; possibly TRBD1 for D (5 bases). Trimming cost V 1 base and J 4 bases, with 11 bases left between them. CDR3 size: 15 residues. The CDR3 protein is CASSLGQTSYNEQFF. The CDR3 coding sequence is TGTGCCAGCAGTTTAGGACAGACCAGTTACAATGAGCAGTTCTTC.

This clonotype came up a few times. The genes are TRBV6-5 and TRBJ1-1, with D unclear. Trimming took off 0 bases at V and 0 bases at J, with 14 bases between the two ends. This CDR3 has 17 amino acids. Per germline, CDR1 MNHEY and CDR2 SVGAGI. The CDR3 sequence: CASSYSGGVRMNTEAFF. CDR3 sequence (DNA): TGTGCCAGCAGTTACTCCGGCGGGGTCCGGATGAACACTGAAGCTTTCTTT.

DNA of the CDR3: TGTGCCAGCAGCTTATGGGACTCTGGGGCCAACGTCCTGACTTTC. Protein product: CASSLWDSGANVLTF. V is TRBV11-1 and J is TRBJ2-6; D is ambiguous. There are 15 residues in the CDR3. Trimming pared 2 bases from V and 0 bases from J, leaving 5 bases between. CDR1 is SGHAT, CDR2 FQDESV, per germline (reference sequence).

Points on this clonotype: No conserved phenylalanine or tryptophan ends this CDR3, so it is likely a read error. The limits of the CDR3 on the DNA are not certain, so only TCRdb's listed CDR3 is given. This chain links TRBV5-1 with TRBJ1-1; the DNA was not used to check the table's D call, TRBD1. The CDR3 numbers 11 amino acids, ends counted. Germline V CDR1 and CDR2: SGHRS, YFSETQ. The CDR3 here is CASSLSPETGV.